The text below deals with one T cell receptor (beta chain). The data stem from a study of T cells after somatic rescue of genetic block. The protocol was immunoSEQ multiplex PCR, while the TCRdb copy is restricted to in-frame clones and leaves out a portion. This table holds some 15,000 clones, just over 70% found once. This CDR3 is built from 15 residues. Germline V gene lookup returns CDR1 SGHAT and CDR2 FQNNGV. Deletions cut 0 bases from V and 8 bases from J, with 14 bases between. The origin of this receptor is a man between 18 and 29 years old. The sample comprised peripheral blood mononuclear cells (PBMCs). The chain links TRBV11-2 to TRBJ2-1, with a tentative D call TRBD2 (5 bases). In DNA form, the CDR3 reads TGTGCCAGCAGCTTAGATCTCCCTAGCCTACATGAGCAGTTCTTC. Protein sequence: CASSLDLPSLHEQFF.